This TCR beta chain was retrieved from a study of T cell responses to AZD1222 COVID-19 vaccine. This CDR3 has 16 residues. Germline V lookup: CDR1 LNHDA, CDR2 SQIVND (reference sequence). V was clipped by 6 bases and J by 1 base; unmatched bases: 10. General study results and limits: Donors were mostly white British, more females; clonal diversity possibly underestimated. Baseline testing showed seropositivity in only a handful of AZD1222 recipients. Elevations in Spike-specific TCR breadth and depth followed administration of two AZD1222 doses.

Profiled with immunoSEQ multiplex PCR; TCRdb holds only in-frame clones, not every one. Of 80,000 to 100,000 clones listed, 80% to 90% are singletons. On this clone itself: As yet, its antigen is unknown.

The gene calls are TRBV19 and TRBJ1-1; 8 nucleotides match TRBD1. The material sequenced was peripheral blood, taken 28 days after the second AZD1222 dose. This clonotype was sampled from an adult who received the AZD1222 COVID-19 vaccine. DNA for the CDR3: TGTGCCAGTAGGAAATGGGAAGGACAGGGGAACACTGAAGCTTTCTTT. This encodes CASRKWEGQGNTEAFF.